A single sample gave rise to the 8 T cell receptor beta chains below, sequenced in a study of memory CD4+ T cells and cytomegalovirus serostatus. Single viable CD3+CD4+CD8-CD45RO+ cells were sorted as the memory CD4+ T cells. The repertoire was sequenced with immunoSEQ multiplex PCR; TCRdb's copy has only in-frame clones and lacks some. The data contain about 56,000 clones, over 65% of them seen just once; the ten biggest clones take up about 3%. Sequenced: memory CD4+ T cells from blood. The receptors stem from an adult in good health and CMV-seropositive.

This clone was counted only a few times. The chain couples TRBV6-5 to TRBJ2-1, with D hard to call. This CDR3 spans 12 amino acids. V was trimmed by 5 bases and J by 8 bases, leaving 10 bases between them. Per germline, CDR1 MNHEY and CDR2 SVGAGI. The CDR3 here is CASSAHSYEQFF. The CDR3 nucleotides are TGTGCCAGCAGTGCACACAGTTATGAGCAGTTCTTC.

The V and J genes are TRBV5-1 and TRBJ1-2, with D possibly TRBD1 on 5 matching bases. Between the trimmed V and J ends, which lost 3 bases and 3 bases, there was a span of 15 bases. Germline-derived CDR1 and CDR2 are SGHRS and YFSETQ. The CDR3 is made up of 15 amino acids. DNA for the CDR3: TGCGCCAGCAGCTCAAGAGGCCCGGGGCACTATGGCTACACCTTC. It is translated as CASSSRGPGHYGYTF. Combining the CDR3 with reference TRBV5-1 and TRBJ1-2 gives the whole variable domain KAGVTQTPRYLIKTRGQQVTLSCSPISGHRSVSWYQQTPGQGLQFLFEYFSETQRNKGNFPGRFSGRQFSNSRSEMNVSTLELGDSALYLCASSSRGPGHYGYTFGSGTRLTVV.

The V and J genes are TRBV5-1 and TRBJ2-5; 7 nucleotides agree with TRBD1. Germline loops: CDR1 SGHRS, CDR2 YFSETQ. CDR3 size: 14 residues. Trimming took 5 bases from V and 2 from J; bases not matched to a gene: 6. CDR3 nucleotide sequence: TGCGCCAGCAGTTTACAGGGGACACAAGAGACCCAGTACTTC. It translates to CASSLQGTQETQYF.

The genes are TRBV6-5 and TRBJ1-3; a possible D gene is TRBD1 (6 bases). CDR1 and CDR2 (germline): MNHEY, SVGAGI. V lost 10 bases to trimming and J lost 4 bases, with 8 bases between them. This CDR3 spans 11 amino acids. CDR3 residues: CATRGGNTIYF. The CDR3 DNA reads TGTGCCACCAGGGGCGGAAACACCATATATTTT.

The chain has TRBV28 and TRBJ1-2; 8 bases fit TRBD1. CDR3 length: 14 residues. Per germline, CDR1 MDHEN and CDR2 SYDVKM. The J segment lost 5 bases and the V segment lost 2 bases, leaving 4 bases of the junction unmatched. Here the CDR3 DNA reads TGTGCCAGCAGTTTAGGGACAGGTGAATATGGCTACACCTTC. Protein sequence: CASSLGTGEYGYTF.

The gene calls are TRBV28 and TRBJ2-1, with TRBD1 matching over 9 bases. In germline, CDR1 is MDHEN, CDR2 SYDVKM. J gave up 5 bases and V 3 bases, and 8 bases lay outside the gene matches. The CDR3 runs to 16 residues. The DNA for the CDR3 is TGTGCCAGCAGTTTTTCGGGACAGGGCTTCAACAATGAGCAGTTCTTC. Amino acids: CASSFSGQGFNNEQFF.

The chain links TRBV29-1 to TRBJ2-2, with D perhaps matching TRBD1 or TRBD2 (5 bases each). Trimming left V 6 bases short and J 1 base short, with 12 bases between. The length of the CDR3 is 14 residues. Germline values: CDR1 SQVTM, CDR2 ANQGSEA. The CDR3 here is CSVRGALNTGELFF. Written as DNA, the CDR3 is TGCAGCGTAAGGGGAGCCCTGAACACCGGGGAGCTGTTTTTT.

A single count supports this clone. This chain links TRBV5-6 with TRBJ1-1, with D unclear. The CDR3 has 13 residues. V shed 2 bases and J shed 2 bases, with 7 bases lying between them. CDR1 and CDR2 (germline): SGHDT, YYEEEE. CDR3 sequence (DNA): TGTGCCAGCAGCTTTGGAGGAAACACTGAAGCTTTCTTT. This sequence encodes CASSFGGNTEAFF.